This TCR beta chain was captured by sequencing in a study of T-cell memory formation after mild COVID-19. Across the study: The TCR clusters were mostly specific to one donor. The study's findings and limits: Later expanders leaned CD4+, whereas day 15 to 85 contracting clones were balanced CD4/CD8. The CD4+ clones that contracted clustered mainly within CM and EM, and the CD8+ clones concentrated in EMRA.

After 5'RACE with constant-segment primers, TCR alpha and TCR beta cDNA libraries carrying sample barcodes and UMIs were obtained. TCRdb re-derived calls from the 5' RACE reads in MiXCR, one entry per CDR3 protein. The sample includes under 300,000 distinct CDR3 sequences, roughly 15% of them seen just once. This clonotype turned up a few times. Its cognate antigen is unknown. The CDR3 is 15 residues long. V lost 2 bases and J lost 3, with 14 bases in between. Germline V lookup: CDR1 SGHDT, CDR2 YYEEEE. This receptor was identified in a man aged 18 to 35 who had mild COVID-19 (a few samples of this study predate the infection). Cell type and time point are not known. V gene TRBV5-6 combines with J gene TRBJ1-1; TRBD1 might be the D (5 bases). Source material: PBMCs or a T cell subset sorted from them (not recorded which). Here the CDR3 DNA reads TGTGCCAGCAGCTTTCTAGGAGGGACTCACACTGAAGCTTTCTTT. It translates to CASSFLGGTHTEAFF.